The 27 T cell receptor beta chains reported below all come from one sample, sequenced in a study of identical twins. TCRdb passed the 5' RACE reads through MiXCR, listing each CDR3 protein once. The table lists about 890,000 distinct CDR3 sequences, 9% to 15% of them singletons. The same sample was also studied in work on yellow fever vaccine responses in identical twins.

Sequences were obtained from PBMCs. Every receptor here comes from a woman between 18 and 29 years old in good health.

Many counts were recorded for this clonotype. The rearrangement joins TRBV20-1 to TRBJ1-3; no firm D call. V lost 5 bases, J lost 0 bases, and 8 bases lay in between. The CDR3 extends over 13 amino acids. Germline-derived CDR1 and CDR2 are DFQATT and SNEGSKA (reference sequence). The chain's CDR3 is CSAGRGSGNTIYF. CDR3 coding DNA: TGCAGTGCTGGACGGGGCTCTGGAAACACCATATATTTT.

The sample holds a few counts of this clonotype. V and J are TRBV29-1 and TRBJ2-1; D is ambiguous. The V end lost 4 bases, the J end lost 8 bases, and 15 bases lay between the germline ends. The CDR3 is 13 residues long. Germline V gene data show CDR1 as SQVTM and CDR2 as ANQGSEA. CDR3 DNA sequence: TGCAGCGTTGGGGTCACCCACGGCTATGAGCAGTTCTTC. Residues: CSVGVTHGYEQFF.

CDR3 DNA sequence: TGCGCCAGCAGCCAGGTGGGGGATGGACCCCAAGAGACCCAGTACTTC. Protein: CASSQVGDGPQETQYF. This chain joins TRBV4-1 and TRBJ2-5, with D possibly being TRBD1 or TRBD2 (5 bases each). Deletions cut 3 bases from V and 1 base from J, with 15 bases between. The CDR3 is made up of 16 amino acids. Per germline, CDR1 MGHRA and CDR2 YSYEKL.

The chain employs TRBV13 and TRBJ1-2, with D hard to call. Germline-derived CDR1 and CDR2 are PRHDT and FYEKMQ (reference sequence). The CDR3 is 14 residues long. V gave up 4 bases and J gave up 2 bases, with 11 bases separating them. CDR3 coding DNA: TGTGCCAGCAGCTCCCGGAAAGGAAACTATGGCTACACCTTC. It yields the protein CASSSRKGNYGYTF.

This clonotype has only a few counts. The chain has TRBV11-1 and TRBJ2-7; 8 bases map to TRBD1. This CDR3 is built from 18 residues. J lost 0 bases, V lost 1 base, and 11 bases had no gene match. Germline lookup yields CDR1 SGHAT and CDR2 FQDESV (reference sequence). CDR3 loop: CASSLVAPTGASSYEQYV. CDR3 nucleotides: TGTGCCAGCAGCTTAGTAGCCCCGACAGGGGCCAGCTCCTACGAGCAGTACGTC.

J is TRBJ2-1 and V is TRBV28, with D hard to call. Germline CDR1 reads MDHEN; CDR2 reads SYDVKM. CDR3 length: 13 amino acids. The V gene lost 2 bases and the J gene lost 8 bases, with 10 bases spanning the gap. CDR3 in amino acids: CASSLASRDEQFF. The CDR3 nucleotides read TGTGCCAGCAGTTTAGCTAGTAGGGATGAGCAGTTCTTC.

This rearrangement joins TRBV20-1 to TRBJ2-1; unclear D gene. Germline CDR1 and CDR2: DFQATT and SNEGSKA (reference sequence). The CDR3 totals 14 residues. V was clipped by 6 bases and J by 2 bases, with 14 bases between them. The CDR3 is CSARYYPTYNEQFF. The CDR3 coding sequence is TGCAGTGCCCGATACTACCCGACCTACAATGAGCAGTTCTTC.

This clonotype was found many times. V and J are TRBV10-3 and TRBJ1-5, with D maybe TRBD1 (6 bases). V dropped 6 bases and J dropped 6 bases, with 18 bases sitting between them. There are 15 residues in the CDR3. Germline CDR1 and CDR2: ENHRY and SYGVKD. CDR3 in amino acids: CAISSGTRAGQPQHF. CDR3 sequence (DNA): TGTGCCATCAGCTCCGGGACACGAGCAGGTCAGCCCCAGCATTTT.

This sequence joins TRBV5-1 and TRBJ2-3; 7 bases align to TRBD1. The junction had 9 bases not matched to a gene; V was cut back by 7 bases and J by 4 bases. CDR3 length: 14 amino acids. CDR1 and CDR2 from the germline V gene are SGHRS and YFSETQ. The CDR3 DNA reads as TGCGCCAGCGGCACAGGGGAACTTTCAGATACGCAGTATTTT. Encoded protein: CASGTGELSDTQYF.

This clonotype was observed a few times. The chain couples TRBV28 to TRBJ2-2; D call uncertain. The V end lost 7 bases, the J end lost 6 bases, and 18 bases lay between the germline ends. In germline, CDR1 is MDHEN, CDR2 SYDVKM. CDR3 size: 15 residues. CDR3 bases: TGTGCCAGCACTCACCCGGGCTCAAAGGCCGGGGAGCTGTTTTTT. This translates into CASTHPGSKAGELFF.

This clonotype was picked up a small number of times. This chain uses TRBV27 with TRBJ2-3, with D tentatively TRBD1 (6 bases). The CDR3 loop spans 16 amino acids. Germline V gene lookup returns CDR1 MNHEY and CDR2 SMNVEV (reference sequence). The V end lost 2 bases, the J end lost 10 bases, and 22 bases lay between the germline ends. CDR3 sequence (DNA): TGTGCCAGCAGTTTAACCCCCATCGTACAGGGTACTGCGCAGTATTTT. Translated: CASSLTPIVQGTAQYF.

DNA for the CDR3: TGTGCCAGCAGCGGCGGGGGGAGCTCCTACGAGCAGTACGTC. Translation: CASSGGGSSYEQYV. V and J are TRBV2 and TRBJ2-7; 8 bases line up with TRBD2. The CDR3 is 14 residues long. CDR1 is SNHLY, CDR2 FYNNEI, per germline. The V and J ends lost 6 bases and 0 bases, in that order; junction bases with no gene match: 4.

The genes are TRBV15 and TRBJ1-1, with D maybe TRBD1 (6 bases). Trimming took off 0 bases at V and 10 bases at J, with 21 bases between the two ends. Germline CDR1 LNHNV, CDR2 YYDKDF (reference sequence). The CDR3 has 16 amino acids. CDR3 residues: CATSREEGGTPRGAFF. CDR3 in DNA: TGTGCCACCAGCAGAGAGGAGGGAGGCACTCCCAGGGGAGCTTTCTTT.

The chain recombines TRBV27 with TRBJ1-5; D gene ambiguous. This CDR3 spans 14 amino acids. Germline V gene sequence: CDR1 MNHEY, CDR2 SMNVEV (reference sequence). V was cut by 3 bases and J by 4 bases, with 10 bases left in between. The CDR3 loop is CASSLGMGNQPQHF. As DNA, the CDR3 is TGTGCCAGCAGTTTGGGGATGGGTAATCAGCCCCAGCATTTT.

This clonotype was detected many times. V is TRBV5-1 and J is TRBJ1-1; no firm D call. Germline loops: CDR1 SGHRS, CDR2 YFSETQ. V dropped 0 bases and J dropped 8 bases, with 11 bases sitting between them. The CDR3 totals 13 residues. This chain's CDR3 is CASSLERGNEAFF. The CDR3 DNA follows: TGCGCCAGCAGCTTGGAAAGAGGGAACGAAGCTTTCTTT.

In its sample, this clonotype was seen many times. The V gene is TRBV5-1, the J gene TRBJ2-1; D call uncertain. The CDR3 is 14 residues long. From germline, CDR1 is SGHRS and CDR2 YFSETQ. V was shortened by 0 bases and J by 6 bases, with 10 bases between the two germline ends. The CDR3 nucleotides are TGCGCCAGCAGCTTGGCCGAGCTGTCCAATGAGCAGTTCTTC. Its protein product is CASSLAELSNEQFF.

The chain recombines TRBV4-2 with TRBJ2-3, with D possibly matching TRBD2 (6 bases). CDR1 is LGHNA, CDR2 YNFKEQ, per germline. The CDR3 is 16 residues long. Trimming shortened V by 1 base and J by 0 bases, and 11 bases separated the two germline ends. CDR3 in DNA: TGTGCCAGCAGCCAAGCGAGGAGGGGCAGCACAGATACGCAGTATTTT. It is translated as CASSQARRGSTDTQYF.

CDR3 in amino acids: CSARDFGWDSPLHF. Here the CDR3 DNA reads TGCAGTGCTAGAGATTTCGGGTGGGATTCACCCCTCCACTTT. The chain employs TRBV20-1 and TRBJ1-6; D unclear. The CDR3 loop spans 14 amino acids. Germline values: CDR1 DFQATT, CDR2 SNEGSKA (reference sequence). V gave up 0 bases and J gave up 8 bases, with 11 bases separating them.

This clonotype was seen a few times. The chain couples TRBV5-1 to TRBJ2-1; D not certain. The CDR3 sequence is 14 residues long. The V end lost 2 bases, the J end lost 3 bases, and 9 bases lay between the germline ends. Looked up from germline, CDR1 is SGHRS and CDR2 is YFSETQ. The CDR3 loop reads CASSFRTDYNEQFF. The CDR3 region has the DNA TGCGCCAGCAGCTTCCGTACGGACTACAATGAGCAGTTCTTC.

In this sample, this clonotype turned up a few times. The genes are TRBV20-1 and TRBJ2-5; tentative D call: TRBD1 (6 bases). Germline-derived CDR1 and CDR2 are DFQATT and SNEGSKA (reference sequence). V lost 6 bases, J lost 4 bases, and 15 bases lay in between. The CDR3 spans 13 residues. CDR3 bases: TGCAGTGCAGCTTGGGTACAGGGAGAGACCCAGTACTTC. Translation gives CSAAWVQGETQYF.

This clonotype has a count of ten or more. V and J are TRBV24-1 and TRBJ2-5; TRBD1 is a possible D gene (6 bases). The CDR3 totals 14 residues. Per germline, CDR1 KGHDR and CDR2 SFDVKD. V was cut by 5 bases and J by 2 bases, with 11 bases left in between. This CDR3 reads CATSAGAVQETQYF. As DNA, the CDR3 is TGTGCCACCAGTGCAGGGGCAGTACAAGAGACCCAGTACTTC.

This rearrangement joins TRBV3-1 to TRBJ2-6; TRBD2 aligns across 12 bases. The CDR3 runs to 18 residues. Germline V CDR1 and CDR2: LGHDT, YNNKEL (reference sequence). The V and J ends lost 3 bases and 2 bases, in that order; junction bases with no gene match: 5. The CDR3 region has the DNA TGTGCCAGCAGCCATGCCAGGACTAGCGGGACTGGGGCCAACGTCCTGACTTTC. Its translation is CASSHARTSGTGANVLTF.

This chain uses TRBV3-1 with TRBJ2-7; D remains ambiguous. The germline CDR1 and CDR2 sequences are LGHDT and YNNKEL (reference sequence). This CDR3 has 14 amino acids. Trimming removed 1 base at V and 0 bases at J, with 7 bases between. The CDR3 DNA follows: TGTGCCAGCAGCCAAGTTCCGAGCTCCTACGAGCAGTACGTC. It is translated as CASSQVPSSYEQYV.

The DNA for the CDR3 is TGTGCCAGCAGTTTAGCGTGGTCTAGCGGGATAGTTAATGAGCAGTTCTTC. Its translation: CASSLAWSSGIVNEQFF. V usage is TRBV12-3 or TRBV12-4 and J usage is TRBJ2-1; 9 bases are shared with TRBD2. The V gene end was trimmed by 0 bases and the J gene end by 7 bases; junction bases not matched to a gene: 10. This CDR3 has 17 residues.

The rearrangement links TRBV7-3 to TRBJ1-1; 8 bases line up with TRBD1. J lost 4 bases, V lost 5 bases, and 9 bases had no gene match. The CDR3 runs to 15 residues. In germline, CDR1 is SGHTA, CDR2 FQGTGA. The DNA for the CDR3 is TGTGCCAGCAGCCCTCTGGACAGGGTCATCACTGAAGCTTTCTTT. It encodes CASSPLDRVITEAFF.

This clonotype was counted between two and nine times. V is TRBV27 and J is TRBJ1-1, with D uncertain. This CDR3 has 15 amino acids. Germline values: CDR1 MNHEY, CDR2 SMNVEV (reference sequence). Trimming left V 6 bases short and J 0 bases short, with 14 bases between. In nucleotides, the CDR3 is TGTGCCAGCAGACCCCCTAACTTTATGAACACTGAAGCTTTCTTT. Amino acids: CASRPPNFMNTEAFF.

In its sample, this clonotype was seen many times. An end of the junction differs from the germline gene, which may be a read error. This chain links TRBV12-3 or TRBV12-4 with TRBJ2-3; D remains ambiguous. This CDR3 is built from 12 residues. The CDR3 spells CASSLEGDTQYF. In nucleotides, the CDR3 is TGTGCCAGCAGCTTAGAAGGAGATACGCAGTATTTT.